What follows are 27 T cell receptor beta chains derived from one specimen sequenced in a study of T cell responses to AZD1222 COVID-19 vaccine. Measured with immunoSEQ multiplex PCR; TCRdb has only the in-frame clones, and not every one. The sample gives around 130,000 clones, around 90% of which show up once; 4.5% to 6.5% is in the top ten. This sample comprised peripheral blood, obtained 28 days after the second AZD1222 dose. The receptor set was obtained from an adult who received the AZD1222 COVID-19 vaccine.

The V gene is TRBV12-3 or TRBV12-4, the J gene TRBJ1-1; D might be TRBD1 (5 bases). The CDR3 loop spans 12 amino acids. V lost 3 bases and J 10 bases, leaving 12 bases between the germline ends. CDR3 nucleotides: TGTGCCAGCAGTTTGGGCAGGGTGGTAGCTTTCTTT. Translation gives CASSLGRVVAFF.

J is TRBJ2-7 and V is TRBV3-1 (or the pseudogene TRBV3-2), with D perhaps matching TRBD1 (6 bases). The CDR3 sequence is 13 residues long. The germline V gene encodes CDR1 LGHDT and CDR2 YNNKEL (reference sequence). V dropped 3 bases and J dropped 5 bases, with 11 bases sitting between them. In nucleotides, the CDR3 is TGTGCCAGCAGCCAGCAGGGGTTCAACGAGCAGTACTTC. Translating it yields CASSQQGFNEQYF.

This clone is a singleton in its sample. The V call is TRBV23-1, the J call TRBJ1-2, with D hard to call. TRBV23-1 is designated an ORF whose function remains uncertain. This CDR3 spans 16 amino acids. The V end was cut by 2 bases, the J end by 6 bases, with 19 bases between. The CDR3 protein is CASSQIRVQSGNGYTF. The CDR3 DNA follows: TGCGCCAGCAGTCAAATCCGAGTGCAGTCGGGAAATGGCTACACCTTC.

This clone appeared a single time. The V call is TRBV20-1, the J call TRBJ1-2; no firm D call. Germline lookup yields CDR1 DFQATT and CDR2 SNEGSKA (reference sequence). This CDR3 is 13 amino acids long. V was cut by 3 bases and J by 6 bases, with 14 bases left in between. The CDR3 nucleotides are TGCAGTGCTAGTTGGGCAAACTTGGATGGCTACACCTTC. Its translation is CSASWANLDGYTF.

This sequence joins TRBV4-3 and TRBJ1-2; no clear D gene. Germline V gives CDR1 LGHNA, CDR2 YSLEER. With 0 bases removed from V and 5 bases from J, the gap between germline ends came to 10 bases. The CDR3 runs 14 residues. CDR3 protein: CASSQDRRPYGYTF. CDR3 coding DNA: TGCGCCAGCAGCCAAGATCGAAGACCTTATGGCTACACCTTC.

CDR3 in DNA: TGTGCCAGCTCAGTTGAATCGAACACTGAAGCTTTCTTT. This codes for CASSVESNTEAFF. The J gene is TRBJ1-1, the V gene TRBV18; D remains unclear. V gave up 5 bases and J gave up 1 base, with 8 bases separating them. Germline loops: CDR1 KGHSH, CDR2 LQKENI. The CDR3 runs to 13 residues.

The chain recombines TRBV2 with TRBJ1-2; no clear D gene. Germline V gene data show CDR1 as SNHLY and CDR2 as FYNNEI. V was cut by 2 bases and J by 4 bases, with 8 bases left in between. The CDR3 runs to 13 residues. The CDR3 region is CASSEYTVYGYTF. The CDR3 DNA is TGTGCCAGCAGTGAATACACTGTCTATGGCTACACCTTC.

V gene TRBV5-1 combines with J gene TRBJ1-2; D not certain. The CDR3 spans 15 residues. Germline-derived CDR1 and CDR2 are SGHRS and YFSETQ. V lost 5 bases and J 0 bases, leaving 14 bases between the germline ends. The CDR3 sequence is CASRVTREANYGYTF. CDR3 in DNA: TGCGCCAGCAGGGTCACAAGGGAAGCTAACTATGGCTACACCTTC.

The V gene is TRBV7-8, the J gene TRBJ1-2; a possible D gene is TRBD1 (5 bases). The CDR3 has 14 residues. V gave up 2 bases and J gave up 2 bases, with 9 bases separating them. Germline V lookup: CDR1 SGHVS, CDR2 FQNEAQ. The CDR3 bases are TGTGCCAGCAGCTTATCGGGGGTGAACTATGGCTACACCTTC. This gives the protein CASSLSGVNYGYTF.

The V call is TRBV12-5, the J call TRBJ1-1, with TRBD1 as a possible D gene (6 bases). The CDR3 spans 14 residues. Trimming pared 4 bases from V and 5 bases from J, leaving 14 bases between. Per the germline V gene, CDR1 is LGHNT and CDR2 is FRNRAP. The DNA for the CDR3 is TGTGCTAGTGGTTCCCTACAGGGCTGGACTGAAGCTTTCTTT. This encodes CASGSLQGWTEAFF.

This chain joins TRBV7-2 and TRBJ2-7; D not certain. The germline gives CDR1 SGHTA, CDR2 FQGNSA. Between the trimmed V and J ends, which lost 5 bases and 0 bases, there was a span of 11 bases. The CDR3 is made up of 14 amino acids. CDR3 sequence reads: CASSNYQSSYEQYF. The CDR3 nucleotides are TGTGCCAGCAGCAACTACCAGAGCTCCTACGAGCAGTACTTC.

The chain links TRBV7-2 to TRBJ1-5; D perhaps matches TRBD1 (6 bases). Germline lookup yields CDR1 SGHTA and CDR2 FQGNSA. The CDR3 extends over 17 amino acids. V lost 1 base, J lost 4 bases, and 17 bases lay in between. CDR3 nucleotide sequence: TGTGCCAGCAGCTTAGTTACACAGGGATGGGGAAATCAGCCCCAGCATTTT. It specifies CASSLVTQGWGNQPQHF.

This clone has a single count. This chain connects TRBV24-1 to TRBJ1-5; D call uncertain. The CDR3 covers 12 residues. Trimming left V 4 bases short and J 4 bases short, with 4 bases between. The V gene's germline CDR1 is KGHDR and CDR2 SFDVKD. The CDR3, as DNA: TGTGCCACCAGTGACTTTAATCAGCCCCAGCATTTT. As protein: CATSDFNQPQHF.

This clone has only one observation. The gene calls are TRBV11-2 and TRBJ2-2; 7 nucleotides line up with TRBD1. The germline CDR1 and CDR2 sequences are SGHAT and FQNNGV. Trimming took 7 bases from V and 3 from J; bases not matched to a gene: 17. The CDR3 is 18 residues long. DNA of the CDR3: TGTGCCAGCACCGGGTTGACAGCCCGAGGGGGCTACACCGGGGAGCTGTTTTTT. It encodes CASTGLTARGGYTGELFF. The entire variable domain, with the rest obtained from reference TRBV11-2 and TRBJ2-2, is as follows: EAGVAQSPRYKIIEKRQSVAFWCNPISGHATLYWYQQILGQGPKLLIQFQNNGVVDDSQLPKDRFSAERLKGVDSTLKIQPAKLEDSAVYLCASTGLTARGGYTGELFFGEGSRLTVL.

The chain couples TRBV19 to TRBJ1-5, with 9 bases identical to TRBD1. The CDR3 sequence is 14 residues long. V lost 3 bases and J lost 9; bases outside the gene matches: 6. Germline V CDR1 and CDR2: LNHDA, SQIVND (reference sequence). The CDR3 is CASSITGGKGPQHF. CDR3 coding DNA: TGTGCCAGTAGTATTACAGGGGGCAAAGGGCCCCAGCATTTT.

The rearrangement uses TRBV28 and TRBJ2-3, with 9 bases matching TRBD2. This CDR3 spans 17 amino acids. CDR1 is MDHEN and CDR2 is SYDVKM in the germline V gene. Trimming at V came to 5 bases and at J to 4 bases, leaving 13 bases not matched to a gene. CDR3 DNA sequence: TGTGCCAGCAGTCCCCTTCGGGGGCGGGAGGGGGCAGATACGCAGTATTTT. Protein: CASSPLRGREGADTQYF.

The chain couples TRBV7-6 to TRBJ1-1, with 7 positions matching TRBD1. V shed 5 bases, J shed 4 bases, and the junction held 7 bases outside the gene matches. This CDR3 contains 14 residues. Germline assignment: CDR1 SGHVS and CDR2 FNYEAQ. In DNA, the CDR3 is TGTGCCAGCAGCCCGGGACAGTTCGGCACTGAAGCTTTCTTT. Amino acid sequence: CASSPGQFGTEAFF.

This sequence joins TRBV5-1 and TRBJ1-4; unclear D gene. Germline V gene lookup returns CDR1 SGHRS and CDR2 YFSETQ. The CDR3 is 13 amino acids. CDR3 nucleotide sequence: TGCGCGTGCAGGAGGGAAACTAATGAAAAACTGTTTTTT. Its protein is CACRRETNEKLFF.

The genes are TRBV27 and TRBJ2-2, with 7 bases fitting TRBD1. The CDR3 extends over 16 amino acids. Per germline, CDR1 MNHEY and CDR2 SMNVEV (reference sequence). V trimming: 10 bases; J trimming: 2 bases; junction bases outside the gene matches: 13. In nucleotides, the CDR3 is TGTGCCACCACCGCCGCTGGGACAGCTAACACCGGGGAGCTGTTTTTT. Translation gives CATTAAGTANTGELFF.

The V gene is TRBV19, the J gene TRBJ2-1, with a possible D match to TRBD1 (5 bases). The CDR3 is 13 residues long. CDR1 is LNHDA and CDR2 is SQIVND in the germline V gene (reference sequence). The V and J ends lost 5 bases and 6 bases respectively, with 11 bases between them. The CDR3 DNA sequence: TGTGCCAGTAGTTTCTTTACAGGCAATGAGCAGTTCTTC. It is translated as CASSFFTGNEQFF. Drawing the rest from reference TRBV19 and TRBJ2-1, the complete variable domain is DGGITQSPKYLFRKEGQNVTLSCEQNLNHDAMYWYRQDPGQGLRLIYYSQIVNDFQKGDIAEGYSVSREKKESFPLTVTSAQKNPTAFYLCASSFFTGNEQFFGPGTRLTVL.

The chain combines TRBV7-2 with TRBJ2-7; D is perhaps TRBD2 (5 bases). This CDR3 has 14 residues. V dropped 5 bases and J dropped 1 base, with 12 bases sitting between them. The germline V gene has CDR1 SGHTA and CDR2 FQGNSA. The CDR3 bases are TGTGCCAGCAGCGAAATCGGGGTTTCCTACGAGCAGTACTTC. Its protein is CASSEIGVSYEQYF.

The rearrangement links TRBV27 to TRBJ1-6; D is undetermined. The CDR3 spans 17 residues. Germline-derived CDR1 and CDR2 are MNHEY and SMNVEV (reference sequence). The ends were cut back, 2 bases at V and 3 bases at J, with 14 bases in the middle. The CDR3 nucleotides read TGTGCCAGCAGTTTAACCCCTTCGCAACTCTATAATTCACCCCTCCACTTT. Its translation is CASSLTPSQLYNSPLHF.

This sequence joins TRBV3-1 (or the pseudogene TRBV3-2) and TRBJ1-1; D remains ambiguous. There are 17 residues in the CDR3. The germline V and J ends were trimmed by 1 base and 0 bases, with 15 bases remaining between them. From germline, CDR1 is LGHDT and CDR2 YNNKEL (reference sequence). In nucleotides, the CDR3 is TGTGCCAGCAGCCAAGGGGCCGCGACTGACATGAACACTGAAGCTTTCTTT. It is translated as CASSQGAATDMNTEAFF.

This chain links TRBV5-6 with TRBJ1-6; 10 nucleotides match TRBD1. Trimming removed 2 bases from V and 9 bases from J; junction bases left unmatched: 2. Germline CDR1 is SGHDT and CDR2 is YYEEEE. The CDR3 totals 14 residues. The CDR3 is CASSLRTGGSPLHF. The CDR3 DNA is TGTGCCAGCAGCTTACGGACAGGGGGTTCACCCCTCCACTTT.

V usage is TRBV7-9 and J usage is TRBJ2-3, with 8 bases aligning to TRBD1. Germline V gene sequence: CDR1 SEHNR, CDR2 FQNEAQ (reference sequence). This CDR3 has 15 amino acids. Trimming took 1 base from V and 4 from J; bases not matched to a gene: 4. CDR3 nucleotide sequence: TGTGCCAGCAGCTTAGACGGACAGGGATCAGATACGCAGTATTTT. It translates to CASSLDGQGSDTQYF.

This chain uses TRBV5-1 with TRBJ1-5; D possibly corresponds to TRBD1 (5 bases). The germline V gene has CDR1 SGHRS and CDR2 YFSETQ. V was trimmed by 4 bases and J by 5 bases, leaving 10 bases between them. The CDR3 covers 13 residues. Here the CDR3 DNA reads TGCGCCAGCAGCCCTATGACAGATCAGCCCCAGCATTTT. Protein sequence: CASSPMTDQPQHF.

The chain employs TRBV21-1 and TRBJ2-1; TRBD1 reflects the table's D call only, with no check against the DNA. TRBV21-1 is designated a pseudogene. The CDR3 totals 22 residues. DNA for the CDR3: TGTGCCAGCAGCAATTTGTCGGGGGAAAAAGGAAAAGAGACAGGGGTGTCAACTGAGCAGTTCTTC. Its protein is CASSNLSGEKGKETGVSTEQFF.